Reported below is one T cell receptor beta chain. Its specificity is unknown. CDR3 length: 14 amino acids. From germline, CDR1 is SGHDT and CDR2 YYEEEE. V was clipped by 0 bases and J by 6 bases, with 10 bases between them. TCRdb ran MiXCR on the reads and lists one entry per CDR3 protein. This table has fewer than 200,000 distinct CDR3 sequences, roughly 9% appearing once. This sample was included in a study of T cell repertoires in cytomegalovirus infection. Study-level points and caveats: Clonotype analysis showed dominance of the ex vivo response by HLA-C-restricted CMV-specific TCR beta clonotypes.

The sample comprised PBMCs. The V call is TRBV5-6, the J call TRBJ2-1, with unresolved D. This TCR was sampled from a human donor in good health (CMV status not recorded). Some clones in this sample may be carry-over from other donors' samples. CDR3 loop: CASSLDRSGNEQFF. CDR3 nucleotides: TGTGCCAGCAGCTTGGACAGATCTGGCAATGAGCAGTTCTTC. The variable domain in full, completed from reference TRBV5-6 and TRBJ2-1, reads DAGVTQSPTHLIKTRGQQVTLRCSPKSGHDTVSWYQQALGQGPQFIFQYYEEEERQRGNFPDRFSGHQFPNYSSELNVNALLLGDSALYLCASSLDRSGNEQFFGPGTRLTVL.